The rows below give T cell receptor beta chains drawn from one sample of a study of radiation and T cells in renal cell carcinoma. Libraries were prepared by immunoSEQ multiplex PCR; TCRdb keeps only in-frame clonotypes and omits some of them. The table includes 130,000 or so clones, 70% to 90% detected once. This specimen consisted of blood, obtained from a patient whose treatment included radiotherapy and nephrectomy. The receptor set was obtained from a woman between 45 and 65 years old with renal cell carcinoma. Both conserved end residues are part of each CDR3. Each record gives: D gene, V gene, clone size, J gene, CDR3 protein, CDR3 DNA. D genes are given only for firm matches. For some rows the clone size is stated as once, few or many, or as a class when expanded; others skip it.

D: NA
V: TRBV19
size: NA
J: TRBJ1-3
CDR3: CASNTQVEVGNTIYF
DNA: TGTGCCAGTAATACCCAAGTCGAGGTTGGAAACACCATATATTTT

D: NA
V: TRBV19
size: NA
J: TRBJ1-1
CDR3: CASFTNPNTEAFF
DNA: TGTGCCAGTTTCACTAATCCGAACACTGAAGCTTTCTTT

D: NA
V: TRBV5-5
size: NA
J: TRBJ1-2
CDR3: CASSLGLQGLANYGYTF
DNA: TGTGCCAGCAGCTTGGGCCTGCAGGGGCTAGCTAACTATGGCTACACCTTC

D: NA
V: TRBV4-1
size: NA
J: TRBJ1-5
CDR3: CASSQGPRTNQPQHF
DNA: TGCGCCAGCAGCCAAGGGCCCAGGACTAATCAGCCCCAGCATTTT

D: NA
V: TRBV7-8
size: NA
J: TRBJ2-5
CDR3: CASSHSETQYF
DNA: TGTGCCAGCAGCCATTCGGAGACCCAGTACTTC

D: TRBD1
V: TRBV9
size: NA
J: TRBJ2-1
CDR3: CASSVDAQGPNNEQFF
DNA: TGTGCCAGCAGCGTAGATGCACAGGGGCCCAACAATGAGCAGTTCTTC

D: NA
V: TRBV7-3
size: NA
J: TRBJ1-1
CDR3: CASSLSRALDTEAFF
DNA: TGTGCCAGCAGCTTATCTAGGGCTCTTGACACTGAAGCTTTCTTT

D: TRBD2
V: TRBV6-1
size: NA
J: TRBJ2-2
CDR3: CASSEAWGGDTGELFF
DNA: TGTGCCAGCAGTGAAGCCTGGGGGGGAGACACCGGGGAGCTGTTTTTT

D: NA
V: TRBV30
size: NA
J: TRBJ2-5
CDR3: CAWSVPGAKTQYF
DNA: TGTGCCTGGAGTGTACCAGGGGCAAAGACCCAGTACTTC

D: NA
V: TRBV7-9
size: NA
J: TRBJ1-2
CDR3: CASSLKEDEGLYGYTF
DNA: TGTGCCAGCAGCTTAAAAGAGGACGAAGGGCTCTATGGCTACACCTTC

D: NA
V: TRBV9
size: NA
J: TRBJ2-7
CDR3: CASSARGDSYEQYF
DNA: TGTGCCAGCAGCGCGAGGGGGGACAGCTACGAGCAGTACTTC

D: NA
V: TRBV7-5
size: NA
J: TRBJ2-7
CDR3: CARSFPVARKSYEQYF
DNA: TGTGCCAGAAGCTTTCCCGTTGCAAGGAAATCCTACGAGCAGTACTTC

D: NA
V: TRBV11-2
size: NA
J: TRBJ1-4
CDR3: CASSLGTGTIDEKLFF
DNA: TGTGCCAGCAGCCTCGGCACAGGTACCATTGATGAAAAACTGTTTTTT

D: NA
V: TRBV6-5
size: NA
J: TRBJ2-2
CDR3: CASSYSRQGFAGELFF
DNA: TGTGCCAGCAGTTACTCTCGCCAGGGTTTCGCCGGGGAGCTGTTTTTT

D: NA
V: TRBV19
size: NA
J: TRBJ2-4
CDR3: CASSRAGRMGNIQYF
DNA: TGTGCCAGTAGTAGAGCAGGGAGGATGGGGAACATTCAGTACTTC

D: NA
V: TRBV23-1
size: NA
J: TRBJ2-1
CDR3: CASSQSCHYNEQFF
DNA: TGCGCCAGCAGTCAATCTTGCCATTACAATGAGCAGTTCTTC

D: NA
V: TRBV19
size: NA
J: TRBJ2-6
CDR3: CASSMTEPGANVLTF
DNA: TGTGCCAGTAGTATGACAGAACCAGGGGCCAACGTCCTGACTTTC

D: NA
V: TRBV2
size: NA
J: TRBJ2-5
CDR3: CASSKQGSQETQYF
DNA: TGTGCCAGCAGTAAACAGGGTTCTCAAGAGACCCAGTACTTC

D: NA
V: TRBV4-1
size: NA
J: TRBJ1-5
CDR3: CASSQDSAYQPQHF
DNA: TGCGCCAGCAGCCAAGACAGCGCTTATCAGCCCCAGCATTTT

D: TRBD1
V: TRBV6-5
size: NA
J: TRBJ2-7
CDR3: CASRKDRVPYEQYF
DNA: TGTGCCAGCAGAAAAGACAGGGTACCCTACGAGCAGTACTTC

D: TRBD1
V: TRBV19
size: NA
J: TRBJ2-3
CDR3: CASSIIRDRDTDTQYF
DNA: TGTGCCAGTAGTATAATCCGGGACAGGGACACAGATACGCAGTATTTT

D: NA
V: TRBV19
size: NA
J: TRBJ1-1
CDR3: CASILNTISVAEAFF
DNA: TGTGCCAGTATTTTGAACACCATATCGGTCGCTGAAGCTTTCTTT

D: TRBD1
V: TRBV7-2
size: NA
J: TRBJ2-2
CDR3: CASSFFTGGYSAGELFF
DNA: TGTGCCAGCAGCTTTTTTACAGGGGGCTATTCTGCCGGGGAGCTGTTTTTT

D: NA
V: TRBV2
size: once
J: TRBJ2-7
CDR3: CASRATSTHEQYF
DNA: TGTGCCAGCAGGGCTACTAGCACCCACGAGCAGTACTTC

D: TRBD1
V: TRBV7-9
size: NA
J: TRBJ1-1
CDR3: CAIPGTGLNTEAFF
DNA: TGTGCCATACCCGGGACAGGGCTGAACACTGAAGCTTTCTTT

D: NA
V: TRBV7-9
size: NA
J: TRBJ1-6
CDR3: CASSLGVGDSPLHF
DNA: TGTGCCAGCAGCTTAGGGGTCGGTGATTCACCCCTCCACTTT

D: NA
V: TRBV5-6
size: NA
J: TRBJ2-1
CDR3: CASSTSNEQFF
DNA: TGTGCCAGCAGCACCTCCAATGAGCAGTTCTTC

D: NA
V: TRBV30
size: NA
J: TRBJ1-1
CDR3: CAWSLGRMNTEAFF
DNA: TGTGCCTGGAGTTTAGGCAGAATGAACACTGAAGCTTTCTTT